These 5 T cell receptor beta chains originate from one sample sequenced in a study of T cells after posttransplantation cyclophosphamide. Measured with immunoSEQ multiplex PCR; TCRdb has only the in-frame clones, and not every one. The repertoire yields about 7,900 clones, none seen only once; the top ten contain 4.5% to 7%. Busulfan-fludarabine conditioning, marrow transplant, and cyclophosphamide on days +3 and +4 were administered. The specimen was PBMCs, collected after an allogeneic stem cell transplant with post-transplant cyclophosphamide. The receptors originated from a male patient aged 25-45 years who received an allogeneic stem cell transplant from an unrelated donor, was CMV-positive, and had acute and chronic GVHD. The graft donor may be the source of some T cells.

There are many counts of this clone. The J gene is TRBJ2-5, the V gene TRBV9; D might be TRBD1 (6 bases). With 0 bases removed from V and 2 bases from J, the gap between germline ends came to 11 bases. Germline loops: CDR1 SGDLS, CDR2 YYNGEE. The CDR3 runs to 15 residues. CDR3 region: CASSVAGTPQETQYF. The CDR3 nucleotides are TGTGCCAGCAGCGTAGCTGGGACACCTCAAGAGACCCAGTACTTC.

This clone is medium-sized by share. The chain has TRBV27 and TRBJ2-7; 9 bases are a match to TRBD1. The CDR3 sequence is 16 residues long. Germline-derived CDR1 and CDR2 are MNHEY and SMNVEV (reference sequence). J was trimmed by 1 base and V by 3 bases; bases with no gene match: 7. For the CDR3, the DNA is TGTGCCAGCAGTTTGCACGGGACAGGGTATTCCTACGAGCAGTACTTC. Protein: CASSLHGTGYSYEQYF.

This clone was seen at least ten times. DNA of the CDR3: TGTGCCAGCAGCCCCCGCCTCGTGGTGGGCGCGAACACCGGGGAGCTGTTTTTT. Translated: CASSPRLVVGANTGELFF. The chain has TRBV11-1 and TRBJ2-2; D remains unclear. The V end was cut by 5 bases, the J end by 0 bases, with 19 bases between. This CDR3 comprises 18 residues. The V gene's germline CDR1 is SGHAT and CDR2 FQDESV (reference sequence).

This clone was recorded many times. This chain connects TRBV10-3 to TRBJ1-5; weak D call: TRBD1 (6 bases). Per germline, CDR1 ENHRY and CDR2 SYGVKD. The V end lost 6 bases, the J end lost 7 bases, and 16 bases lay between the germline ends. The CDR3 covers 14 residues. The CDR3 loop reads CAIRATGNDQPQHF. The CDR3 DNA sequence: TGTGCCATCAGGGCTACAGGGAACGACCAGCCCCAGCATTTT.

This clone appeared many times. The chain couples TRBV7-2 to TRBJ2-3, with TRBD1 as a possible D gene (6 bases). The CDR3 contains 17 residues. CDR1 is SGHTA and CDR2 is FQGNSA in the germline V gene. The ends were cut back, 1 base at V and 1 base at J, with 15 bases in the middle. CDR3 amino acids: CASSLVIGSGGTDTQYF. DNA of the CDR3: TGTGCCAGCAGCTTAGTTATAGGGTCAGGGGGCACAGATACGCAGTATTTT. The full variable domain, rest sourced from reference TRBV7-2 and TRBJ2-3, is GAGVSQSPSNKVTEKGKDVELRCDPISGHTALYWYRQSLGQGLEFLIYFQGNSAPDKSGLPSDRFSAERTGGSVSTLTIQRTQQEDSAVYLCASSLVIGSGGTDTQYFGPGTRLTVL.